The 14 T cell receptor beta chains reported below all come from one sample, sequenced in a study of OX40 agonist ivuxolimab in advanced cancers. Data came from immunoSEQ multiplex PCR; TCRdb stores just in-frame clones and leaves some out. The sample lists 20,000 to 25,000 clones; approximately 87% were seen once. The sample in question was CD4+ or CD8+ T cells sorted from blood, obtained in a trial of the OX40 agonist ivuxolimab. Receptors originate from an adult with an advanced solid tumor such as melanoma, head and neck, liver or kidney cancer.

The chain joins TRBV11-1 to TRBJ2-7, with TRBD1 identical over 8 bases. V gave up 0 bases and J gave up 3 bases; unmatched junction bases: 1. The CDR3 length is 14 residues. The germline V gene encodes CDR1 SGHAT and CDR2 FQDESV (reference sequence). The CDR3 protein is CASSLAGTGYEQYF. CDR3 DNA sequence: TGTGCCAGCAGCTTAGCTGGGACAGGCTACGAGCAGTACTTC.

The V and J genes are TRBV29-1 and TRBJ2-1; no clear D gene. V was clipped by 1 base and J by 4 bases, with 2 bases between them. There are 11 residues in the CDR3. Germline CDR1 and CDR2: SQVTM and ANQGSEA. The CDR3 sequence is CSVEVYNEQFF. CDR3 sequence (DNA): TGCAGCGTTGAAGTGTACAATGAGCAGTTCTTC.

The chain couples TRBV27 to TRBJ2-4; TRBD2 might be the D (5 bases). Germline CDR1 is MNHEY and CDR2 is SMNVEV (reference sequence). V was cut by 3 bases and J by 0 bases, with 9 bases left in between. This CDR3 has 15 residues. The CDR3 bases are TGTGCCAGCAGTTTCGGAGGTCTAGCCAAAAACATTCAGTACTTC. It is translated as CASSFGGLAKNIQYF.

This chain uses TRBV4-3 with TRBJ2-7; D unclear. The CDR3 consists of 16 residues. Germline V gene sequence: CDR1 LGHNA, CDR2 YSLEER. The germline V and J ends were trimmed by 3 bases and 2 bases, with 17 bases remaining between them. The CDR3 loop is CASSQELWASTYEQYF. Here the CDR3 DNA reads TGCGCCAGCAGCCAGGAGTTATGGGCCTCCACCTACGAGCAGTACTTC.

CDR3 sequence (DNA): TGTGCCACCAGCAGTGAAGTGCGTAACTATGGCTACACCTTC. Translation: CATSSEVRNYGYTF. The V and J genes are TRBV15 and TRBJ1-2; D is undetermined. The CDR3 extends over 14 amino acids. Between the trimmed V and J ends, which lost 3 bases and 1 base, there was a span of 9 bases. Germline loops: CDR1 LNHNV, CDR2 YYDKDF (reference sequence).

CDR3 nucleotides: TGCAGCGTAGTTGGACAGGGGGCTAGGGAGCAGTTCTTC. This encodes CSVVGQGAREQFF. The chain joins TRBV29-1 to TRBJ2-1; 11 bases are shared with TRBD1. Germline V CDR1 and CDR2: SQVTM, ANQGSEA. There are 13 residues in the CDR3. V lost 6 bases, J lost 10 bases, and 8 bases stayed unmatched.

J is TRBJ2-7 and V is TRBV19; the D call may be TRBD1 or TRBD2 (5 bases each). The V end lost 3 bases, the J end lost 2 bases, and 8 bases lay between the germline ends. Per germline, CDR1 LNHDA and CDR2 SQIVND (reference sequence). The CDR3 length is 13 residues. CDR3 sequence: CASSMGETYEQYF. In DNA form, the CDR3 reads TGTGCCAGTAGTATGGGGGAAACCTACGAGCAGTACTTC.

The rearrangement joins TRBV29-1 to TRBJ1-4; a possible D gene is TRBD1 (6 bases). Germline values: CDR1 SQVTM, CDR2 ANQGSEA. V lost 3 bases and J 8 bases, leaving 10 bases between the germline ends. The CDR3 is made up of 12 amino acids. The CDR3: CSVDPGGEKLFF. DNA of the CDR3: TGCAGCGTTGATCCCGGGGGCGAAAAACTGTTTTTT.

This clone came up once. The chain combines TRBV6-5 with TRBJ1-5; D is unclear. The length of the CDR3 is 13 residues. V shed 2 bases and J shed 5 bases, with 7 bases lying between them. Germline V gives CDR1 MNHEY, CDR2 SVGAGI. The CDR3 region is CASSYGEDQPQHF. The CDR3 DNA reads as TGTGCCAGCAGTTACGGGGAGGATCAGCCCCAGCATTTT.

This clone was picked up a small number of times. CDR3 DNA: TGCGCCAGCAGCCAAGATAGAGCGGGGGGGTACGAGCAGTACTTC. It translates to CASSQDRAGGYEQYF. The V and J genes are TRBV4-3 and TRBJ2-7; 10 nucleotides align to TRBD2. The germline V gene has CDR1 LGHNA and CDR2 YSLEER. The CDR3 is 15 residues long. With 0 bases clipped from V and 4 bases from J, the junction kept 3 bases outside the gene matches.

The chain links TRBV7-8 to TRBJ2-3; TRBD2 matches at 12 bases. The CDR3 has 15 amino acids. The germline V gene encodes CDR1 SGHVS and CDR2 FQNEAQ. V was pared by 4 bases and J by 5 bases, with 4 bases of the junction left unmatched. CDR3 sequence: CASSSLAGGGDTQYF. Here the CDR3 DNA reads TGTGCCAGCAGCTCCCTAGCGGGAGGGGGAGATACGCAGTATTTT. The full variable domain, with the rest looked up from reference TRBV7-8 and TRBJ2-3, is GAGVSQSPRYKVAKRGQDVALRCDPISGHVSLFWYQQALGQGPEFLTYFQNEAQLDKSGLPSDRFFAERPEGSVSTLKIQRTQQEDSAVYLCASSSLAGGGDTQYFGPGTRLTVL.

This chain's CDR3 is CASSPILSSSTDTQYF. CDR3 nucleotide sequence: TGTGCCAGCAGTCCGATACTCAGCTCTAGCACAGATACGCAGTATTTT. This rearrangement joins TRBV28 to TRBJ2-3, with no clear D. CDR1 and CDR2 from the germline V gene are MDHEN and SYDVKM. The CDR3 sequence is 16 residues long. V was pared by 5 bases and J by 0 bases, with 15 bases between.

J is TRBJ1-4 and V is TRBV7-7; D gene uncertain. Trimming removed 6 bases from V and 8 bases from J, with 13 bases in between. From germline, CDR1 is SSHAT and CDR2 FNYEAQ (reference sequence). The CDR3 runs 13 residues. Here the CDR3 reads CASSPAPWEKLFF. The CDR3 DNA is TGTGCCAGCAGTCCGGCCCCCTGGGAAAAACTGTTTTTT.

The V call is TRBV11-2, the J call TRBJ2-7; D might be TRBD2 (6 bases). The CDR3 loop spans 16 amino acids. The V end was cut by 1 base, the J end by 0 bases, with 13 bases between. The germline V gene encodes CDR1 SGHAT and CDR2 FQNNGV. The CDR3 DNA reads TGTGCCAGCAGCTTAGCCGGACGGGAGAGCTCCTACGAGCAGTACTTC. Translation gives CASSLAGRESSYEQYF. Drawing the rest from reference TRBV11-2 and TRBJ2-7, the complete variable domain is EAGVAQSPRYKIIEKRQSVAFWCNPISGHATLYWYQQILGQGPKLLIQFQNNGVVDDSQLPKDRFSAERLKGVDSTLKIQPAKLEDSAVYLCASSLAGRESSYEQYFGPGTRLTVT.